Below are 18 T cell receptor beta chains sequenced from a single sample in a study of blood T cell repertoires in COVID-19. Profiling relied on immunoSEQ multiplex PCR, and the TCRdb table lists in-frame clones only, not all of them. The sample includes about 74,000 clones, 70% to 90% seen only once; the top ten take roughly 1.9%. The source material was peripheral blood. The receptors here all came from a woman older than 75 with active or convalescent COVID-19.

The J gene is TRBJ2-2, the V gene TRBV6-5; TRBD2 matches at 11 bases. There are 15 residues in the CDR3. J lost 8 bases, V lost 0 bases, and 2 bases had no gene match. Looked up from germline, CDR1 is MNHEY and CDR2 is SVGAGI. CDR3 loop: CASSYSTSGMGELFF. DNA of the CDR3: TGTGCCAGCAGTTACTCGACTAGCGGGATGGGGGAGCTGTTTTTT.

The CDR3 protein is CASSYSKRSQYF. The CDR3 nucleotides read TGTGCCAGCAGTTACTCGAAACGGTCCCAGTACTTC. The V and J genes are TRBV6-2 or TRBV6-3 and TRBJ2-5, with D uncertain. CDR1 MNHEY and CDR2 SVGEGT come from the germline V gene. Trimming shortened V by 0 bases and J by 9 bases, and 8 bases separated the two germline ends. This CDR3 has 12 residues.

The chain is built from TRBV3-1 (or the pseudogene TRBV3-2) and TRBJ2-4; D ambiguous. The CDR3 length is 13 residues. Germline-derived CDR1 and CDR2 are LGHDT and YNNKEL (reference sequence). V was cut by 5 bases and J by 7 bases, with 12 bases left in between. The CDR3 is CASSFAGVNIQYF. The CDR3 nucleotides read TGTGCCAGCAGCTTCGCTGGAGTGAACATTCAGTACTTC.

This sequence joins TRBV19 and TRBJ1-3, with a tentative D call TRBD1 (6 bases). V was clipped by 6 bases and J by 2 bases, with 17 bases between them. Germline loops: CDR1 LNHDA, CDR2 SQIVND (reference sequence). The CDR3 loop spans 16 amino acids. The CDR3 region has the DNA TGTGCCAGTAGCACTACAGGGTCCCCTACTGGAAACACCATATATTTT. It codes for CASSTTGSPTGNTIYF.

The chain uses TRBV6-6 and TRBJ1-1, with 10 bases lining up with TRBD1. From germline, CDR1 is MNHNY and CDR2 SVGAGI (reference sequence). This CDR3 spans 16 amino acids. The J segment lost 0 bases and the V segment lost 6 bases, leaving 7 bases of the junction unmatched. The CDR3 bases are TGTGCCAGCAGCCCAGGGACAGGGGTTCTGAACACTGAAGCTTTCTTT. This encodes CASSPGTGVLNTEAFF.

The gene calls are TRBV9 and TRBJ1-6; D is possibly TRBD1 (6 bases). Germline V gives CDR1 SGDLS, CDR2 YYNGEE. This CDR3 contains 16 residues. Deletions cut 4 bases from V and 4 bases from J, with 15 bases between. The chain's CDR3 is CASSSADSQYNSPLHF. The CDR3 region has the DNA TGTGCCAGCAGCTCAGCGGACAGTCAATATAATTCACCCCTCCACTTT.

V gene TRBV7-2 combines with J gene TRBJ2-7; TRBD2 agrees at 8 bases. The V segment lost 6 bases and the J segment 0 bases; nucleotides outside the gene matches: 4. The CDR3 is 14 residues long. CDR1 SGHTA and CDR2 FQGNSA come from the germline V gene. The CDR3 DNA is TGTGCCAGCAGACGGGGGGGGAGCTCCTACGAGCAGTACTTC. This codes for CASRRGGSSYEQYF.

DNA of the CDR3: TGTGCCAGTAGTATTTGGGCCAGGGGGACTGAAGCTTTCTTT. Protein product: CASSIWARGTEAFF. V and J are TRBV19 and TRBJ1-1, with 7 bases aligning to TRBD1. With 3 bases clipped from V and 5 bases from J, the junction kept 6 bases outside the gene matches. The germline gives CDR1 LNHDA, CDR2 SQIVND (reference sequence). This CDR3 comprises 14 residues. The variable domain in full, completed from reference TRBV19 and TRBJ1-1, reads DGGITQSPKYLFRKEGQNVTLSCEQNLNHDAMYWYRQDPGQGLRLIYYSQIVNDFQKGDIAEGYSVSREKKESFPLTVTSAQKNPTAFYLCASSIWARGTEAFFGQGTRLTVV.

The rearrangement links TRBV5-1 to TRBJ2-1; 7 bases match TRBD2. From germline, CDR1 is SGHRS and CDR2 YFSETQ. J lost 0 bases, V lost 1 base, and 4 bases had no gene match. This CDR3 has 16 residues. The CDR3 DNA is TGCGCCAGCAGCTTGATTGGCGGGAGCTCCTACAATGAGCAGTTCTTC. This encodes CASSLIGGSSYNEQFF.

The chain is built from TRBV7-3 and TRBJ2-2; 8 bases fit TRBD1. This CDR3 spans 15 amino acids. The germline CDR1 and CDR2 sequences are SGHTA and FQGTGA. V shed 5 bases and J 4 bases; nucleotides not matched to a gene: 6. Here the CDR3 DNA reads TGTGCCAGCAGCAGGGGACAGGCGAGCACCGGGGAGCTGTTTTTT. Protein product: CASSRGQASTGELFF.

The V gene is TRBV5-1, the J gene TRBJ2-1; 10 positions agree with TRBD2. V gave up 0 bases and J gave up 7 bases; unmatched junction bases: 7. In germline, CDR1 is SGHRS, CDR2 YFSETQ. The CDR3 length is 16 residues. The CDR3, as DNA: TGCGCCAGCAGCTTGGCCCCGGGACTAGCGAGGAATGAGCAGTTCTTC. Its protein product is CASSLAPGLARNEQFF.

The chain has TRBV29-1 and TRBJ1-3; no clear D. The CDR3 sequence is 12 residues long. Germline V lookup: CDR1 SQVTM, CDR2 ANQGSEA. The DNA for the CDR3 is TGCAGTGCCCTCGGTTCTGGAAACACCATATATTTT. Translating gives CSALGSGNTIYF.

This chain joins TRBV9 and TRBJ2-7; perhaps TRBD1 as D (5 bases). Germline assignment: CDR1 SGDLS and CDR2 YYNGEE. The CDR3 is 14 residues long. The V and J ends lost 0 bases and 2 bases respectively, with 9 bases between them. The DNA for the CDR3 is TGTGCCAGCAGCGTAGTGGTAGGGGCCTACGAGCAGTACTTC. Its translation: CASSVVVGAYEQYF.

In this sample, this clone turned up a few times. This chain links TRBV10-1 with TRBJ1-5; D remains unclear. The CDR3 length is 13 residues. Trimming pared 2 bases from V and 6 bases from J, leaving 8 bases between. Germline V gives CDR1 WNHNN, CDR2 SYGVQD (reference sequence). The CDR3 nucleotides read TGCGCCAGCAGTGAGGGGGAGGCTCAGCCCCAGCATTTT. This codes for CASSEGEAQPQHF.

The chain links TRBV6-5 to TRBJ2-1; 11 bases agree with TRBD2. Per the germline V gene, CDR1 is MNHEY and CDR2 is SVGAGI. The junction had 5 bases not matched to a gene; V was cut back by 2 bases and J by 5 bases. This CDR3 contains 16 residues. The chain's CDR3 is CASSYRSGRGNNEQFF. The CDR3 DNA is TGTGCCAGCAGTTACCGTAGCGGGAGGGGAAACAATGAGCAGTTCTTC.

This rearrangement joins TRBV7-3 to TRBJ2-5; D might be TRBD1 (5 bases). Trimming cost V 2 bases and J 0 bases, with 13 bases left between them. This CDR3 spans 16 amino acids. In germline, CDR1 is SGHTA, CDR2 FQGTGA. CDR3 loop: CASSLGSRAYQETQYF. In nucleotides, the CDR3 is TGTGCCAGCAGCTTAGGTAGCAGGGCGTACCAAGAGACCCAGTACTTC.

This rearrangement joins TRBV18 to TRBJ2-3, with TRBD1 matching 8 bases. This CDR3 has 16 residues. Germline V gene data show CDR1 as KGHSH and CDR2 as LQKENI. The V segment lost 4 bases and the J segment 0 bases; nucleotides outside the gene matches: 6. For the CDR3, the DNA is TGTGCCAGCTCACTGACCAGGGGGCAGAGCACAGATACGCAGTATTTT. It translates to CASSLTRGQSTDTQYF.

This chain links TRBV6-5 with TRBJ1-5, with 7 bases identical to TRBD1. Germline CDR1 is MNHEY and CDR2 is SVGAGI. This CDR3 contains 12 residues. With 8 bases clipped from V and 7 bases from J, the junction kept 5 bases outside the gene matches. The CDR3 region has the DNA TGTGCCAGCGGGACAGCAGGGCAGCCCCAGCATTTT. The encoded protein is CASGTAGQPQHF.